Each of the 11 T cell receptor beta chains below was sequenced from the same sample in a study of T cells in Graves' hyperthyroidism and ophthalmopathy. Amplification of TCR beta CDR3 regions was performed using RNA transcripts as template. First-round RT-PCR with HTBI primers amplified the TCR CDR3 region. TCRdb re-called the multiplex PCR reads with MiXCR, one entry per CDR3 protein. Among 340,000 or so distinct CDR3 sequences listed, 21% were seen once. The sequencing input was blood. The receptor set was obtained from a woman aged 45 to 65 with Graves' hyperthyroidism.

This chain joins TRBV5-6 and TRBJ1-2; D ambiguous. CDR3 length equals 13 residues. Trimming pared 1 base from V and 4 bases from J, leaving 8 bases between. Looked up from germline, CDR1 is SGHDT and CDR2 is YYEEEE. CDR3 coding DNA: TGTGCCAGCAGCTTGTATACGGGCTATGGCTACACCTTC. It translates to CASSLYTGYGYTF.

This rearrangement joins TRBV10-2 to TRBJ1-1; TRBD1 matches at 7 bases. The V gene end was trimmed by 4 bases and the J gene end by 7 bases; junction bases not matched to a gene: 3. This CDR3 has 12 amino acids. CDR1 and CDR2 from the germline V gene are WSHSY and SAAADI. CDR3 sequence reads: CASSVQGLEAFF. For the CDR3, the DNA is TGCGCCAGCAGTGTACAGGGGCTTGAAGCTTTCTTT.

The CDR3 protein is CASTPSGWDGNTIYF. DNA of the CDR3: TGTGCCAGCACCCCCTCGGGGTGGGATGGAAACACCATATATTTT. The V and J genes are TRBV6-1 and TRBJ1-3; D remains unclear. The CDR3 sequence is 15 residues long. The germline V gene encodes CDR1 MNHNS and CDR2 SASEGT. V lost 7 bases to trimming and J lost 3 bases, with 16 bases between them.

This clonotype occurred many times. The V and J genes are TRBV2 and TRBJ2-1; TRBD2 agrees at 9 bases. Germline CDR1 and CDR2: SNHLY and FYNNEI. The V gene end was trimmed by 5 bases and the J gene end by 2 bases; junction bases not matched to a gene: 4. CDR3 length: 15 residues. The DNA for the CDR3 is TGTGCCAGCAGTAAAGGCGGGGGGGCCTACAATGAGCAGTTCTTC. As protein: CASSKGGGAYNEQFF.

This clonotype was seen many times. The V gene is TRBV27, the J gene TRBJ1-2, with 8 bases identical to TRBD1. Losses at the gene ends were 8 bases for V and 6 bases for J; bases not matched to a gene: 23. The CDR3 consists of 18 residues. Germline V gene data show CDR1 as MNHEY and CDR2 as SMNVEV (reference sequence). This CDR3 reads CASGDGLGAGGGSDGYTF. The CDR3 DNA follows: TGTGCCAGCGGGGACGGACTCGGGGCAGGGGGCGGGTCGGATGGCTACACCTTC.

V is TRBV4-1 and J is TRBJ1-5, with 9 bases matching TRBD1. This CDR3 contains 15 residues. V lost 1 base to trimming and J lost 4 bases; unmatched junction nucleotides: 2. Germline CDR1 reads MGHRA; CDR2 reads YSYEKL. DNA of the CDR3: TGCGCCAGCAGCCAAGGGGACAGGGTGAATCAGCCCCAGCATTTT. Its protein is CASSQGDRVNQPQHF.

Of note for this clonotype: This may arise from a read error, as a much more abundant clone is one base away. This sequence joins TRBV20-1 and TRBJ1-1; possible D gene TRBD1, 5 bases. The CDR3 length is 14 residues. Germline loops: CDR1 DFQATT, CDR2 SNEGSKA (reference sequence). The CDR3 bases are TGCAGTACTAGAGATGGGGGGTTACTGACTGAAGCTTTCTTT. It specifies CSTRDGGLLTEAFF.

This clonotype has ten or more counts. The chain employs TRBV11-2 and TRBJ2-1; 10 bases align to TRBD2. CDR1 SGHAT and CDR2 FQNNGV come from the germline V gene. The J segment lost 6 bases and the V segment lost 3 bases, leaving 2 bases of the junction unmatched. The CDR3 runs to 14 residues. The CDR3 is CASSLSSGSNEQFF. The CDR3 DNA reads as TGTGCCAGCAGCTTGTCTAGCGGGAGCAATGAGCAGTTCTTC.

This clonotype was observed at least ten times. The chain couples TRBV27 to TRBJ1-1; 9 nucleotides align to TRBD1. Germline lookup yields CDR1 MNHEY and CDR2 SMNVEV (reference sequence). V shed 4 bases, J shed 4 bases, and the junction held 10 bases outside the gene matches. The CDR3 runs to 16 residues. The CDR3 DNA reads TGTGCCAGCAGTTCAACACAGGGGGCGGCCGGCACTGAAGCTTTCTTT. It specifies CASSSTQGAAGTEAFF.

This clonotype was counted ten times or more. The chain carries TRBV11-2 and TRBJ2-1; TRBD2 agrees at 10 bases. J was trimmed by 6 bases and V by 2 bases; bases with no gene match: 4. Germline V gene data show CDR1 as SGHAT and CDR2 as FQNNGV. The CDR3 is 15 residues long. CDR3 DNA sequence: TGTGCCAGCAGCTTACCGGGACTAGCGAGCAATGAGCAGTTCTTC. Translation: CASSLPGLASNEQFF.

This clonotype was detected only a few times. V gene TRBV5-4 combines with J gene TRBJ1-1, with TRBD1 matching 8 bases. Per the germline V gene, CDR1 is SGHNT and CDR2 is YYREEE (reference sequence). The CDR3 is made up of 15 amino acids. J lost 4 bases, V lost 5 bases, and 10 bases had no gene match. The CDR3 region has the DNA TGTGCCAGCAGGGCAAGACAGGGGTTACGCACTGAAGCTTTCTTT. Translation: CASRARQGLRTEAFF. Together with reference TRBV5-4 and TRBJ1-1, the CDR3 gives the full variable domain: ETGVTQSPTHLIKTRGQQVTLRCSSQSGHNTVSWYQQALGQGPQFIFQYYREEENGRGNFPPRFSGLQFPNYSSELNVNALELDDSALYLCASRARQGLRTEAFFGQGTRLTVV.